This T cell receptor beta chain was captured in a study of shared clonotypes between healthy human individuals. The study's findings and limits: Generation probability values for non-shared clonotypes were lower than those for clonotypes shared by all four donors. The expectation was that sequencing depth would affect clonotype sharing among donors. Memory subsets had estimated richness that was generally smaller than that of naive subsets. The diversity represented, both genetic and in exposure history, was limited by few donors.

This clone has just a few counts. Its antigen is not known. Data came from immunoSEQ multiplex PCR; TCRdb stores just in-frame clones and leaves some out. The repertoire includes fewer than 850,000 clones, roughly 70% of them detected once, and less than 2% sits in the top ten. V lost 1 base to trimming and J lost 7 bases, with 15 bases between them. There are 14 residues in the CDR3. Germline V gene lookup returns CDR1 SGHDT and CDR2 YYEEEE. This clonotype originated in a young woman in good health. Sequenced input: memory CD4+ T cells sorted from blood. The subset: CD45RA-negative fraction. V usage is TRBV5-6 and J usage is TRBJ2-7; D perhaps matches TRBD2 (5 bases). CDR3: CASSLPEDSREQYF. The DNA of the CDR3 is TGTGCCAGCAGCTTGCCGGAGGACTCTCGTGAGCAGTACTTC. The variable domain in full, completed from reference TRBV5-6 and TRBJ2-7, reads DAGVTQSPTHLIKTRGQQVTLRCSPKSGHDTVSWYQQALGQGPQFIFQYYEEEERQRGNFPDRFSGHQFPNYSSELNVNALLLGDSALYLCASSLPEDSREQYFGPGTRLTVT.